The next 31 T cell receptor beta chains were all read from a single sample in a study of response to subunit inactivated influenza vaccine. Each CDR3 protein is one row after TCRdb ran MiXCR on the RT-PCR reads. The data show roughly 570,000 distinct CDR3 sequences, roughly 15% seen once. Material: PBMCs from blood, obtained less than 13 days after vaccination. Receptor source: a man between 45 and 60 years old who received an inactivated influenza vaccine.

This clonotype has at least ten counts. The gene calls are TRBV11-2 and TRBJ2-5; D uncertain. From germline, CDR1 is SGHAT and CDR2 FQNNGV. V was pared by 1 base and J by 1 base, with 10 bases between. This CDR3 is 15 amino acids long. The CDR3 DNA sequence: TGTGCCAGCAGCTTAGTCCGGTGGGCCCAAGAGACCCAGTACTTC. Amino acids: CASSLVRWAQETQYF.

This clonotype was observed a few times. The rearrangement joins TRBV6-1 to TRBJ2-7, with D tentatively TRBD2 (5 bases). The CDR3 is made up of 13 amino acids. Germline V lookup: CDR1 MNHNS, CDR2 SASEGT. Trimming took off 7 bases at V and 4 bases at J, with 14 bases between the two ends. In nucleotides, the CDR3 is TGTGCCAGCACCGACTACGCATCATACGAGCAGTACTTC. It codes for CASTDYASYEQYF.

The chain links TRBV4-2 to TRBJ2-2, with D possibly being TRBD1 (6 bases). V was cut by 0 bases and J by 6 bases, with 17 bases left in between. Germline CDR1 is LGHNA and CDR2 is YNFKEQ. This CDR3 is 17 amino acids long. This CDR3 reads CASSQDLGAGVAGELFF. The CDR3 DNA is TGTGCCAGCAGCCAAGATCTGGGGGCTGGTGTGGCCGGGGAGCTGTTTTTT.

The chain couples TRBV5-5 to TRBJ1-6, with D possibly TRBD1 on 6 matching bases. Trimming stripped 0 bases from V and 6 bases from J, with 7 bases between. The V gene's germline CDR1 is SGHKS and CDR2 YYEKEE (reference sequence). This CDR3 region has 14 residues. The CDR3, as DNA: TGTGCCAGCAGCTTGGGGACAGTTAATTCACCCCTCCACTTT. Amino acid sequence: CASSLGTVNSPLHF.

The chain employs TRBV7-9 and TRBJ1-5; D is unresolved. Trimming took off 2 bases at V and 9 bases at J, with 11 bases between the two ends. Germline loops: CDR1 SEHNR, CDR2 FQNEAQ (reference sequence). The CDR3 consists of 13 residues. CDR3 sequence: CASSLRIGWPQHF. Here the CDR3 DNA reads TGTGCCAGCAGCTTACGAATCGGCTGGCCCCAGCATTTT.

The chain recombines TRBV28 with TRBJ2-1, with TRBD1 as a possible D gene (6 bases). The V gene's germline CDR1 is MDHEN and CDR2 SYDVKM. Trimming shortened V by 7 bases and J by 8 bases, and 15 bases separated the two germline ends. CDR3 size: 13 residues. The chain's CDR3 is CASTLQGADEQFF. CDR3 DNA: TGTGCCAGCACCCTACAGGGTGCGGATGAGCAGTTCTTC. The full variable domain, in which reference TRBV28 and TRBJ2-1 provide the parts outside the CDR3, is DVKVTQSSRYLVKRTGEKVFLECVQDMDHENMFWYRQDPGLGLRLIYFSYDVKMKEKGDIPEGYSVSREKKERFSLILESASTNQTSMYLCASTLQGADEQFFGPGTRLTVL.

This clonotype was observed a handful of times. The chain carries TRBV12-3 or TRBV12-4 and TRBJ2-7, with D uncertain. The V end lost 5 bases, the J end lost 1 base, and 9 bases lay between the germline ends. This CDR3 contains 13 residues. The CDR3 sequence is CASSLPPSYEQYF. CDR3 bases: TGTGCCAGCAGTCTTCCCCCATCCTACGAGCAGTACTTC.

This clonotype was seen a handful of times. CDR3 sequence: CASTTQGRAVYEQYF. The CDR3, as DNA: TGTGCCAGCACCACCCAGGGGAGGGCTGTGTACGAGCAGTACTTC. The chain combines TRBV7-2 with TRBJ2-7; D perhaps matches TRBD2 (7 bases). V lost 7 bases to trimming and J lost 4 bases, with 20 bases between them. The length of the CDR3 is 15 residues. Per the germline V gene, CDR1 is SGHTA and CDR2 is FQGNSA.

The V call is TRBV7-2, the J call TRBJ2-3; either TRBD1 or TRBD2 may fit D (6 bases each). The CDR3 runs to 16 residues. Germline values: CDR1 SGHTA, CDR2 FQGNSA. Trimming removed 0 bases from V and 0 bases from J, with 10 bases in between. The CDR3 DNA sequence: TGTGCCAGCAGCTTAGCCCCGGGGGCCAGCACAGATACGCAGTATTTT. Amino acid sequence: CASSLAPGASTDTQYF.

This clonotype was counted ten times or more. CDR3 DNA sequence: TGCGCCAGCAGCATCTCCCGGGGGGTTTTGAATGAGCAGTTCTTC. As protein: CASSISRGVLNEQFF. The V call is TRBV5-1, the J call TRBJ2-1; 7 bases are shared with TRBD2. The CDR3 sequence is 15 residues long. After removal of 4 bases from V and 7 bases from J, the junction contained 11 bases not matched to a gene. From germline, CDR1 is SGHRS and CDR2 YFSETQ.

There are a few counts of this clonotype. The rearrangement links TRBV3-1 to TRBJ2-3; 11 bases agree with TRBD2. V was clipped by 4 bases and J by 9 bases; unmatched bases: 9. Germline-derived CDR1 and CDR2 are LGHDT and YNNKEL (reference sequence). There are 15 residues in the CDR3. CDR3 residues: CASSPVTSGKGTQYF. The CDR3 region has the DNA TGTGCCAGCAGCCCCGTGACTAGCGGGAAGGGAACGCAGTATTTT.

The CDR3 sequence: CASRNVQRGIDTQYF. DNA for the CDR3: TGTGCCAGCAGAAACGTCCAGCGGGGAATAGATACGCAGTATTTT. V gene TRBV2 combines with J gene TRBJ2-3; 7 nucleotides match TRBD2. CDR1 and CDR2 from the germline V gene are SNHLY and FYNNEI. The V gene end was trimmed by 6 bases and the J gene end by 5 bases; junction bases not matched to a gene: 11. The CDR3 covers 15 residues.

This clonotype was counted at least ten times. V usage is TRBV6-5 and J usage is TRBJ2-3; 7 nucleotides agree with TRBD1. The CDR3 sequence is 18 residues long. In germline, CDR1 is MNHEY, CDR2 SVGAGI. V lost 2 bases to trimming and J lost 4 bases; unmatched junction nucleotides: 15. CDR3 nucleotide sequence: TGTGCCAGCAGTTACACCCCGGGCAGGGGGAAAAATTCAGATACGCAGTATTTT. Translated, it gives CASSYTPGRGKNSDTQYF.

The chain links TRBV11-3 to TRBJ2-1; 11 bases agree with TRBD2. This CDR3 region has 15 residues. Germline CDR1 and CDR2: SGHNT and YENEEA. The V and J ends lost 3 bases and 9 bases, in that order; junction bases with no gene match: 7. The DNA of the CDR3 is TGTGCCAGCAGCTTGGGTAGCGGGGGGGCGGGTGAGCAGTTCTTC. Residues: CASSLGSGGAGEQFF.

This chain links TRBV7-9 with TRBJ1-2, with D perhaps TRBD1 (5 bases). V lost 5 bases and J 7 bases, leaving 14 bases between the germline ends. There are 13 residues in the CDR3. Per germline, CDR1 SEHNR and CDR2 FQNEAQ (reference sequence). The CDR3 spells CASSQRGLSGYTF. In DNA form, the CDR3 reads TGTGCCAGCAGCCAGAGGGGATTGAGTGGCTACACCTTC.

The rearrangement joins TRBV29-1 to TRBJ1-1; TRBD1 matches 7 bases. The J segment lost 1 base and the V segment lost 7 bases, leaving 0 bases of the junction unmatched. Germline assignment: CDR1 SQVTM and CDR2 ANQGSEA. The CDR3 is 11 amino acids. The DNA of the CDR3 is TGCAGCGGACAGGGGAACACTGAAGCTTTCTTT. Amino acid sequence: CSGQGNTEAFF.

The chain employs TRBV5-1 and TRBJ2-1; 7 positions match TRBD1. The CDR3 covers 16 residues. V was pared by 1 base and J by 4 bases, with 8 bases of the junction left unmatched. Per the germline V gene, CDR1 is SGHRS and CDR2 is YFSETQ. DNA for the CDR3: TGCGCCAGCAGCTTGACAGGGGATACCCTATACAATGAGCAGTTCTTC. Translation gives CASSLTGDTLYNEQFF.

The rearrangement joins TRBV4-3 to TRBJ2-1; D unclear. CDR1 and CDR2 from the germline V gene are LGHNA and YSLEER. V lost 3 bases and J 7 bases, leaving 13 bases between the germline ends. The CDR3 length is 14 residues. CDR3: CASSHNQASNEQFF. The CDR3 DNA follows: TGCGCCAGCAGCCACAATCAGGCGTCTAATGAGCAGTTCTTC.

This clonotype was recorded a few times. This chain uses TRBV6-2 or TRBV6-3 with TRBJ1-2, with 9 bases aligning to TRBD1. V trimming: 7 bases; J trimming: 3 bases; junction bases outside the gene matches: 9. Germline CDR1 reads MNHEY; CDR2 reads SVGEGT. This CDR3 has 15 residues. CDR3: CASKDPGTGYYGYTF. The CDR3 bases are TGTGCCAGCAAAGACCCAGGGACAGGGTACTATGGCTACACCTTC.

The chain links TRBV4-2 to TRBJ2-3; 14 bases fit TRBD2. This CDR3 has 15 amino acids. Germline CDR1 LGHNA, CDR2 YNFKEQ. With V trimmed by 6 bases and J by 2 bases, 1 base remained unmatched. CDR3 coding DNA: TGTGCCAGCAGGACTAGCGGGGGGGCCACAGATACGCAGTATTTT. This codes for CASRTSGGATDTQYF.

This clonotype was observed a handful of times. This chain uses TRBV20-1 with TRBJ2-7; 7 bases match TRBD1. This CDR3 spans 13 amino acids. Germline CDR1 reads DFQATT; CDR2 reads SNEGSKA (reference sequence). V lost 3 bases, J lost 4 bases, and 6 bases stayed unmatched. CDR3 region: CSARVTGLYEQYF. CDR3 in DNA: TGCAGTGCTAGGGTGACAGGGTTGTACGAGCAGTACTTC.

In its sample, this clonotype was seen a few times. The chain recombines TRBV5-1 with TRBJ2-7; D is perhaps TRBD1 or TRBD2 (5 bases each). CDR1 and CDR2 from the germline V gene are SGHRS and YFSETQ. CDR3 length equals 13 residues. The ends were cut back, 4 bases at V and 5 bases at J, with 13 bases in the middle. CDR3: CASSARGADEQYF. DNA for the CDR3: TGCGCCAGCAGCGCGAGGGGAGCTGACGAGCAGTACTTC. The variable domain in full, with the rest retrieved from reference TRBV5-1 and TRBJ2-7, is KAGVTQTPRYLIKTRGQQVTLSCSPISGHRSVSWYQQTPGQGLQFLFEYFSETQRNKGNFPGRFSGRQFSNSRSEMNVSTLELGDSALYLCASSARGADEQYFGPGTRLTVT.

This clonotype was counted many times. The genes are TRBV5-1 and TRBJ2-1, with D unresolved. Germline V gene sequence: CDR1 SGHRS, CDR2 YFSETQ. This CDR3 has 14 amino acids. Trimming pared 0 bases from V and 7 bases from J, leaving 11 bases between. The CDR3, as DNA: TGCGCCAGCAGCTTGGGGACCGACCTTAATGAGCAGTTCTTC. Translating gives CASSLGTDLNEQFF.

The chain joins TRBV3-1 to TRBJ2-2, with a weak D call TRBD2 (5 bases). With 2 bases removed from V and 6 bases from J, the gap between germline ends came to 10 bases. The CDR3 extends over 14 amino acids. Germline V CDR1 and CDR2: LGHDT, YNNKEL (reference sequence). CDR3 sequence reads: CASSQNLAPGELFF. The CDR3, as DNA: TGTGCCAGCAGCCAAAACTTAGCGCCCGGGGAGCTGTTTTTT. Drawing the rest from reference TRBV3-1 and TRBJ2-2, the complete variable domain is DTAVSQTPKYLVTQMGNDKSIKCEQNLGHDTMYWYKQDSKKFLKIMFSYNNKELIINETVPNRFSPKSPDKAHLNLHINSLELGDSAVYFCASSQNLAPGELFFGEGSRLTVL.

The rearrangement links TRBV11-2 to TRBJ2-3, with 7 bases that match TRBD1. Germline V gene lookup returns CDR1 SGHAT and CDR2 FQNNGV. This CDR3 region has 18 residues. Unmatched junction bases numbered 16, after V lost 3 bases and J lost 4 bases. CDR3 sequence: CASSFPAPTGVVSDTQYF. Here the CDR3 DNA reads TGTGCCAGCAGCTTCCCCGCTCCCACAGGGGTAGTCTCAGATACGCAGTATTTT. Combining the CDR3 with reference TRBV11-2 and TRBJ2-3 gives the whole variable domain EAGVAQSPRYKIIEKRQSVAFWCNPISGHATLYWYQQILGQGPKLLIQFQNNGVVDDSQLPKDRFSAERLKGVDSTLKIQPAKLEDSAVYLCASSFPAPTGVVSDTQYFGPGTRLTVL.

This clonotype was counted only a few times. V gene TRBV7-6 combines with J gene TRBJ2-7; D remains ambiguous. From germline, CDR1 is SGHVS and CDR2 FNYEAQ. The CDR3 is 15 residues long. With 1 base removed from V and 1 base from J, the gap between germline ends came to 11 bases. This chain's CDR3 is CASSLEDGFSYEQYF. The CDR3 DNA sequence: TGTGCCAGCAGCTTAGAGGACGGATTTTCCTACGAGCAGTACTTC.

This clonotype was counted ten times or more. CDR3 region: CASSPRDGVYEQYF. The CDR3 bases are TGTGCCAGCAGCCCCCGGGACGGAGTCTACGAGCAGTACTTC. The rearrangement links TRBV11-2 to TRBJ2-7; D might be TRBD1 or TRBD2, each matching 5 bases. The germline CDR1 and CDR2 sequences are SGHAT and FQNNGV. This CDR3 region has 14 residues. The V and J ends lost 5 bases and 3 bases respectively, with 14 bases between them.

Written as DNA, the CDR3 is TGTGCCAGCAGCCATCCCATGGACTATGGCTACACCTTC. It is translated as CASSHPMDYGYTF. This chain joins TRBV7-2 and TRBJ1-2; D is unresolved. Germline lookup yields CDR1 SGHTA and CDR2 FQGNSA. CDR3 size: 13 residues. V lost 5 bases and J 3 bases, leaving 10 bases between the germline ends.

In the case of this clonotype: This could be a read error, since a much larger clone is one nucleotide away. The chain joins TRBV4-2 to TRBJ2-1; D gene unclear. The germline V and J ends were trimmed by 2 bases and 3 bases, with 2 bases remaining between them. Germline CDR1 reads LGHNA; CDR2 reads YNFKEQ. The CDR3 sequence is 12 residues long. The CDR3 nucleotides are TGTGCCAGCAGCCAAAACTACAATGAGCAGTTCTTC. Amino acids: CASSQNYNEQFF.

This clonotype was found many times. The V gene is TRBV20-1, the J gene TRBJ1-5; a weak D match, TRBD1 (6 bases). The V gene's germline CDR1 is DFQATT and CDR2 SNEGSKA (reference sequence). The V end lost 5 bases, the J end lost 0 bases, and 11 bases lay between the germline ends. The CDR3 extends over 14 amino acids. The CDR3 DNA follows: TGCAGTGCTCGACAGGCTTATAGCAATCAGCCCCAGCATTTT. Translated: CSARQAYSNQPQHF.

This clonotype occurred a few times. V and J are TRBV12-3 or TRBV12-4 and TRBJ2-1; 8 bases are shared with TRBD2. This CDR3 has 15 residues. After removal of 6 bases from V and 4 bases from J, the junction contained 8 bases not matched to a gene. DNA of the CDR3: TGTGCCAGCAGCCGGGGACTAGAACCATACAATGAGCAGTTCTTC. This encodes CASSRGLEPYNEQFF.